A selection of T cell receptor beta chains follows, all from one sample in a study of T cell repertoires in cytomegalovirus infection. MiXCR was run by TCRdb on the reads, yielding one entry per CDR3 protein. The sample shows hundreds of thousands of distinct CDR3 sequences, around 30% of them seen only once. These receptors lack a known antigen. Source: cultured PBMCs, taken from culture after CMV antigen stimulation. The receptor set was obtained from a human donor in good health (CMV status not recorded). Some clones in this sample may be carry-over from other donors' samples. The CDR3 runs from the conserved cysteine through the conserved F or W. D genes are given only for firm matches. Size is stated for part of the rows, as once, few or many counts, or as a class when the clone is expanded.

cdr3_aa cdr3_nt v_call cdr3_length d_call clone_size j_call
CASSYSGSQRAFF TGTGCCAGCAGTTACTCGGGCAGCCAGAGAGCTTTCTTT TRBV6-2/TRBV6-3 13 . . TRBJ1-1
CASSEAPGQTNYGYTF TGTGCCAGCAGCGAGGCGCCGGGACAAACTAACTATGGCTACACCTTC TRBV9 16 . . TRBJ1-2
CASRPPSYNEQFF TGTGCCAGCAGACCGCCCTCCTACAATGAGCAGTTCTTC TRBV6-1 13 . few TRBJ2-1
CASSLKQGGPTQYF TGTGCCAGCAGCTTAAAACAGGGGGGGCCCACCCAGTACTTC TRBV7-2 14 . few TRBJ2-5
CASSGLTGRLASGANVLTF TGTGCCAGCAGTGGACTGACAGGGAGGCTGGCCTCTGGGGCCAACGTCCTGACTTTC TRBV6-6 19 . . TRBJ2-6
CASSLSGQGYTEAFF TGCGCCAGCAGCCTGTCTGGACAGGGGTACACTGAAGCTTTCTTT TRBV4-1 15 TRBD1 few TRBJ1-1
CSARVQREGYEQYF TGCAGTGCTAGAGTTCAGCGGGAGGGGTACGAGCAGTACTTC TRBV20-1 14 TRBD2 . TRBJ2-7
CASSHRGEAGGSTDTQYF TGTGCCAGCAGCCATCGGGGGGAGGCTGGCGGGAGCACAGATACGCAGTATTTT TRBV5-6 18 TRBD2 . TRBJ2-3
CASTPGDQNTEAFF TGTGCCAGCACCCCGGGGGATCAGAACACTGAAGCTTTCTTT TRBV12-3/TRBV12-4 14 . . TRBJ1-1
CASSEAWTSWDTIYF TGTGCCAGCAGTGAAGCTTGGACCTCCTGGGACACCATATATTTT TRBV6-1 15 . . TRBJ1-3
CASSLRGVVSDEQFF TGTGCCAGCAGCTTGAGGGGGGTCGTAAGCGATGAGCAGTTCTTC TRBV7-2 15 . few TRBJ2-1
CASSLVGSVYMNTEAFF TGTGCCAGCAGCTTAGTAGGGTCGGTATACATGAACACTGAAGCTTTCTTT TRBV7-8 17 . . TRBJ1-1
CATHSRLFTGTGELFF TGTGCCACACACAGCCGTCTATTCACTGGGACCGGGGAGCTGTTTTTT TRBV24-1 16 . few TRBJ2-2
CASSDTLAGELFF TGTGCCAGCAGTGACACACTAGCCGGGGAGCTGTTTTTT TRBV6-1 13 . . TRBJ2-2
CASSLVYWGQAIGYTF TGTGCCAGCAGCTTAGTTTATTGGGGACAGGCGATTGGCTACACCTTC TRBV7-2 16 TRBD1 many TRBJ1-2
CASSRTTRRETQYF TGTGCCAGCAGCCGTACTACCCGGAGGGAGACCCAGTACTTC TRBV11-2 14 . few TRBJ2-5
CASSLNRAGNEQFF TGCGCCAGCAGCCTTAATCGAGCGGGAAATGAGCAGTTCTTC TRBV4-3 14 TRBD2 . TRBJ2-1
CASSYSPPGDSYNSPLHF TGTGCCAGCAGTTACTCCCCGCCAGGTGACTCCTATAATTCACCCCTCCACTTT TRBV6-5 18 . . TRBJ1-6
CASSYEGGYQPQHF TGTGCCAGCAGTTACGAAGGGGGATATCAGCCCCAGCATTTT TRBV6-6 14 . few TRBJ1-5
CASSLRGGSLAKNIQYF TGTGCCAGCAGCCTTAGGGGAGGAAGCCTAGCCAAAAACATTCAGTACTTC TRBV6-1 17 . few TRBJ2-4
CASSEANRADTQYF TGTGCCAGCAGTGAAGCGAACAGGGCAGATACGCAGTATTTT TRBV2 14 . . TRBJ2-3
CASSLWGLQETQYF TGTGCCAGCAGTTTATGGGGCCTCCAAGAGACCCAGTACTTC TRBV12-3/TRBV12-4 14 . . TRBJ2-5
CASSLGPGLRRENQSQHF TGTGCCAGCAGCTTAGGTCCCGGACTCAGAAGGGAAAATCAGTCCCAGCATTTT TRBV7-6 18 . . TRBJ1-5
CASSYDDTYSLYF TGTGCCAGCAGTTACGACGATACCTATAGTCTGTACTTC TRBV6-6 13 . . TRBJ2-5
CSARNDPQRIQYF TGCAGTGCTAGAAATGACCCCCAGAGGATTCAGTACTTC TRBV20-1 13 . few TRBJ2-4
CASSKPGTRKENYGYTF TGCGCCAGCAGCAAACCCGGGACACGAAAGGAAAACTATGGCTACACCTTC TRBV4-1 17 . . TRBJ1-2
CASSEPGQGTEKLFF TGTGCCAGCAGTGAACCGGGACAGGGAACCGAAAAACTGTTTTTT TRBV6-1 15 TRBD1 . TRBJ1-4
CASSWDRTIYGYTF TGTGCCAGCAGCTGGGACAGAACTATCTATGGCTACACCTTC TRBV12-3/TRBV12-4 14 TRBD1 . TRBJ1-2
CASSLTGYRGGTGELFF TGTGCCAGCAGCTTAACCGGCTATCGGGGGGGTACCGGGGAGCTGTTTTTT TRBV7-6 17 TRBD2 . TRBJ2-2
CSARGYRASGTTIYF TGCAGTGCTAGAGGGTACAGGGCTTCAGGAACCACCATATATTTT TRBV20-1 15 . . TRBJ1-3
CASSLWGPRSHFFSEQFF TGTGCCAGCAGCTTATGGGGACCGAGAAGCCATTTTTTCAGTGAGCAGTTCTTC TRBV7-9 18 . few TRBJ2-1
CASSFGTSGGHTDTQYF TGTGCCAGCAGCTTCGGGACTAGCGGGGGGCACACAGATACGCAGTATTTT TRBV7-2 17 TRBD2 few TRBJ2-3
CASSYGQGVLYEQYF TGTGCCAGCAGTTACGGACAGGGGGTACTCTACGAGCAGTACTTC TRBV6-6 15 TRBD1 . TRBJ2-7
CATSDPGGDGNEQFF TGTGCCACCAGTGACCCCGGGGGGGACGGCAATGAGCAGTTCTTC TRBV24-1 15 TRBD2 . TRBJ2-1
CASSSHFGDTIYF TGTGCCAGCAGCTCCCACTTTGGAGACACCATATATTTT TRBV7-8 13 . . TRBJ1-3
CASKKGMNTEAFF TGTGCCAGCAAAAAGGGCATGAACACTGAAGCTTTCTTT TRBV7-8 13 . many TRBJ1-1
CASSPYNGGYTF TGTGCCAGCAGCCCTTATAATGGTGGCTACACCTTC TRBV7-2 12 . . TRBJ1-2
CASSLGGRAGNEQFF TGTGCCAGCAGCCTTGGCGGGAGGGCCGGTAATGAGCAGTTCTTC TRBV7-9 15 TRBD2 few TRBJ2-1
CASLIAQQGDTEAFF TGTGCCAGCCTGATAGCTCAACAGGGTGACACTGAAGCTTTCTTT TRBV2 15 . once TRBJ1-1
CASSFDGTGDRFGQETQYF TGTGCCAGCAGTTTCGATGGGACAGGGGATAGATTTGGCCAAGAGACCCAGTACTTC TRBV27 19 TRBD1 . TRBJ2-5
CSARLRVGRETQYF TGCAGTGCTAGGCTCAGGGTGGGCCGAGAGACCCAGTACTTC TRBV20-1 14 . . TRBJ2-5
CASSQNTGAGTDTQYF TGTGCCAGCAGCCAAAACACGGGGGCTGGCACAGATACGCAGTATTTT TRBV7-2 16 . few TRBJ2-3
CASSRGGMGGHSNEQFF TGCGCCAGCAGCCGAGGAGGGATGGGGGGCCACAGCAATGAGCAGTTCTTC TRBV4-1 17 . . TRBJ2-1
CASNPLGGVETEAFF TGTGCCAGCAATCCCCTCGGGGGGGTAGAGACTGAAGCTTTCTTT TRBV6-1 15 . . TRBJ1-1
CASSLEYYEQYF TGTGCCAGCAGCTTAGAGTACTACGAGCAGTACTTC TRBV7-9 12 . . TRBJ2-7
CASSLVWGAGNEKLFF TGTGCCAGCAGCTTAGTGTGGGGGGCCGGTAATGAAAAACTGTTTTTT TRBV7-8 16 . few TRBJ1-4
CASAGVASNQPQHF TGTGCCAGCGCGGGCGTCGCTAGCAATCAGCCCCAGCATTTT TRBV2 14 . . TRBJ1-5